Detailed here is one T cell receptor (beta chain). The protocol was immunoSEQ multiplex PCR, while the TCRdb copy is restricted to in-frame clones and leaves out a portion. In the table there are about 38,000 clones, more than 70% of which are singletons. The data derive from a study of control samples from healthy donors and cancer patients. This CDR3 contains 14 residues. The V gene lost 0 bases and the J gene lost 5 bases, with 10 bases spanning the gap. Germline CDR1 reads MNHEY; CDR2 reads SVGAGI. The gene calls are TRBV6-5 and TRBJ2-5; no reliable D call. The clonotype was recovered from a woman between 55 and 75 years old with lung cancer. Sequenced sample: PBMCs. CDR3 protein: CASSYSMGMETQYF. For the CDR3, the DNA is TGTGCCAGCAGTTACTCGATGGGGATGGAGACCCAGTACTTC.